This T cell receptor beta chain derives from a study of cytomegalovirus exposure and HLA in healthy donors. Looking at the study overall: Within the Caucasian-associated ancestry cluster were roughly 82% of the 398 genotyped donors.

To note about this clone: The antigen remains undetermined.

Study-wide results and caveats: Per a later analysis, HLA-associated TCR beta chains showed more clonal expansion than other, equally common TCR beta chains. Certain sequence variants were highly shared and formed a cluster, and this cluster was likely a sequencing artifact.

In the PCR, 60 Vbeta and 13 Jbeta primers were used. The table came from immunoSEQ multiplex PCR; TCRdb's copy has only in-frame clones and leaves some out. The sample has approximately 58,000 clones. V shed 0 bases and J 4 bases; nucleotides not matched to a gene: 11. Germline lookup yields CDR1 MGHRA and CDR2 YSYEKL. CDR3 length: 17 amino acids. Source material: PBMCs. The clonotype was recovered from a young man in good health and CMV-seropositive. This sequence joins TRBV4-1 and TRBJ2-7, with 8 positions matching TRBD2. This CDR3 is CASSQEGPGGPGYEQYF. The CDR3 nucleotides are TGCGCCAGCAGCCAAGAAGGGCCGGGAGGGCCGGGGTACGAGCAGTACTTC.